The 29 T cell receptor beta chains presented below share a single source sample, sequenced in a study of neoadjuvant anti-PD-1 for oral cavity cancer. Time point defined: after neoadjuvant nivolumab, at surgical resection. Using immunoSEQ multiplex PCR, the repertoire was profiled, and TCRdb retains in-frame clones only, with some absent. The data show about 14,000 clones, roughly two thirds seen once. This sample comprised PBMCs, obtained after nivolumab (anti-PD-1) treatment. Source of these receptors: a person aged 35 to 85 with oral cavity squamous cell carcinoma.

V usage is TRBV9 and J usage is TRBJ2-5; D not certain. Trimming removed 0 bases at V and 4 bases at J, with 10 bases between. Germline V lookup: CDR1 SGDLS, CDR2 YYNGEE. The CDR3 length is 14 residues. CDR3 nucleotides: TGTGCCAGCAGCGTAGGGAGAGGTGGAGAGACCCAGTACTTC. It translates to CASSVGRGGETQYF.

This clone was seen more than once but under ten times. DNA of the CDR3: TGCGCCAGCAGTGAACAGTTAAACACTGAAGCTTTCTTT. Translation gives CASSEQLNTEAFF. The chain links TRBV10-1 to TRBJ1-1; no clear D. V lost 3 bases and J 2 bases, leaving 7 bases between the germline ends. CDR1 WNHNN and CDR2 SYGVQD come from the germline V gene (reference sequence). The CDR3 is made up of 13 amino acids.

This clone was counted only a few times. CDR3 nucleotides: TGTGCCAGCAGTTGGGGGGGTCAAGAGACCCAGTACTTC. As protein: CASSWGGQETQYF. The V call is TRBV28, the J call TRBJ2-5; 7 bases align to TRBD2. The CDR3 covers 13 residues. Germline assignment: CDR1 MDHEN and CDR2 SYDVKM. Trimming took 4 bases from V and 2 from J; bases not matched to a gene: 1. Full variable domain (remainder filled in from reference TRBV28 and TRBJ2-5): DVKVTQSSRYLVKRTGEKVFLECVQDMDHENMFWYRQDPGLGLRLIYFSYDVKMKEKGDIPEGYSVSREKKERFSLILESASTNQTSMYLCASSWGGQETQYFGPGTRLLVL.

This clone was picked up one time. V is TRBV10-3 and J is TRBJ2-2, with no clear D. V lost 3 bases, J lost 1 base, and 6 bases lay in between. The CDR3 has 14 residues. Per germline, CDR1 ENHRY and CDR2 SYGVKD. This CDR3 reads CAISDTLNTGELFF. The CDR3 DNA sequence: TGTGCCATCAGTGATACATTGAACACCGGGGAGCTGTTTTTT.

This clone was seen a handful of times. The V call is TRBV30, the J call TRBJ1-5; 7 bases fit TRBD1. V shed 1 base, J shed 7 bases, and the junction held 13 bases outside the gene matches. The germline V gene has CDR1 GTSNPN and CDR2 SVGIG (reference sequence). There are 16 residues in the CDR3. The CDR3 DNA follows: TGTGCCTGGAGTGGGGCGGCAGGGGGACATCGGCAGCCCCAGCATTTT. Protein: CAWSGAAGGHRQPQHF.

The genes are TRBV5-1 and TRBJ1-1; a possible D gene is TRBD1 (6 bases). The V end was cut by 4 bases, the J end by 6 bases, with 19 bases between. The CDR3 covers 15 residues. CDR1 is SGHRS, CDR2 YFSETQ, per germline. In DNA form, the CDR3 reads TGCGCCAGCAGCCTTGCCCAACAGGGTTGGTCTGAAGCTTTCTTT. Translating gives CASSLAQQGWSEAFF.

CDR3 DNA: TGTGCCAGCAGCGTAGGTTGGGGAAGGTACGAGCAGTACTTC. It encodes CASSVGWGRYEQYF. The rearrangement joins TRBV9 to TRBJ2-7; D unresolved. With 0 bases removed from V and 4 bases from J, the gap between germline ends came to 11 bases. The CDR3 consists of 14 residues. Germline CDR1 is SGDLS and CDR2 is YYNGEE.

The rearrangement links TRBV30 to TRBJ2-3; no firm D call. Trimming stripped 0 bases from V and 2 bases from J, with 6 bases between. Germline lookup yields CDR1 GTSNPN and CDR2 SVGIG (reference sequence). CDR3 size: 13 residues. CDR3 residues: CAWSVLATDTQYF. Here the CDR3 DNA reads TGTGCCTGGAGTGTACTCGCCACAGATACGCAGTATTTT.

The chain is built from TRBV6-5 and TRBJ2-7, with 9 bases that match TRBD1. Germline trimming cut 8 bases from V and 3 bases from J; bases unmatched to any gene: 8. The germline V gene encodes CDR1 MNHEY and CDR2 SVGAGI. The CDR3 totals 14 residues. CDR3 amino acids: CASRSGQGGYEQYF. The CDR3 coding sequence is TGTGCCAGCCGTTCGGGACAGGGTGGCTACGAGCAGTACTTC.

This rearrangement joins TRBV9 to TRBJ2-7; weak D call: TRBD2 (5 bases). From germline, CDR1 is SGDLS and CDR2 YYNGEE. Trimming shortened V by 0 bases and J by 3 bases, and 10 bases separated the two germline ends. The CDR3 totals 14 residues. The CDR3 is CASSVGPGNYEQYF. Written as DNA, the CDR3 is TGTGCCAGCAGCGTAGGTCCGGGGAACTACGAGCAGTACTTC.

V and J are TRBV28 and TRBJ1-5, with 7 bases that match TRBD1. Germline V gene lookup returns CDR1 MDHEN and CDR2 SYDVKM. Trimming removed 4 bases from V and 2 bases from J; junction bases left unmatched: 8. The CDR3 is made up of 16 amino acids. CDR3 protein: CASSSSQGVGNQPQHF. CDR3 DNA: TGTGCCAGCAGTTCATCCCAGGGGGTAGGCAATCAGCCCCAGCATTTT.

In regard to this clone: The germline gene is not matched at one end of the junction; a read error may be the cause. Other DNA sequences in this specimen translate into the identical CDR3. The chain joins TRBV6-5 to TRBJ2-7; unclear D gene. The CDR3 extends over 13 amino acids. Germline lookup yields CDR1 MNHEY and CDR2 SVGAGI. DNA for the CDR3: TGTGCCAGCAGTCCCTTGGCGACGGGCGAGCAGTACTTT. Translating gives CASSPLATGEQYF.

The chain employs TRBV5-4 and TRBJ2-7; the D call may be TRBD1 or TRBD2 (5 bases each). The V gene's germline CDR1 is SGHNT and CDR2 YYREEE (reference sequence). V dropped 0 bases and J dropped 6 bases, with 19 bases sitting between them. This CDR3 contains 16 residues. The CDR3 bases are TGTGCCAGCAGCTTGGGGGGGAGCGCCGGCCTAAGCGAGCAGTACTTC. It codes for CASSLGGSAGLSEQYF. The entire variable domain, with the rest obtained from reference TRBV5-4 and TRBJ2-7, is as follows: ETGVTQSPTHLIKTRGQQVTLRCSSQSGHNTVSWYQQALGQGPQFIFQYYREEENGRGNFPPRFSGLQFPNYSSELNVNALELDDSALYLCASSLGGSAGLSEQYFGPGTRLTVT.

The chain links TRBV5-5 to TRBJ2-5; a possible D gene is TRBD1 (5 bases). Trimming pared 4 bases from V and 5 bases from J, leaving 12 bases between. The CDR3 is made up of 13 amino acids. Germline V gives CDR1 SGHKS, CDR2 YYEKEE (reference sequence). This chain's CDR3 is CASSPPGIETQYF. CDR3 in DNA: TGTGCCAGCAGCCCCCCAGGGATCGAGACCCAGTACTTC.

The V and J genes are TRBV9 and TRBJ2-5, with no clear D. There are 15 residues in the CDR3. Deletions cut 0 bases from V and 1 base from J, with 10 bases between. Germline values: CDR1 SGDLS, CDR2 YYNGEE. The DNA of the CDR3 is TGTGCCAGCAGCGTAGCCCCCGCTGGCCAAGAGACCCAGTACTTC. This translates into CASSVAPAGQETQYF.

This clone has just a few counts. The CDR3 sequence is CASSDPAQPQHF. In DNA form, the CDR3 reads TGTGCCAGCAGTGACCCAGCTCAGCCCCAGCATTTT. The V call is TRBV6-6, the J call TRBJ1-5; D is ambiguous. From germline, CDR1 is MNHNY and CDR2 SVGAGI (reference sequence). Trimming removed 5 bases at V and 6 bases at J, with 8 bases between. The CDR3 is made up of 12 amino acids.

This chain's CDR3 is CASSFFADTQYF. For the CDR3, the DNA is TGTGCCAGCAGCTTCTTCGCAGATACGCAGTATTTT. The chain is built from TRBV7-2 and TRBJ2-3, with unresolved D. The germline V and J ends were trimmed by 3 bases and 4 bases, with 5 bases remaining between them. Germline CDR1 reads SGHTA; CDR2 reads FQGNSA. The CDR3 is 12 residues long.

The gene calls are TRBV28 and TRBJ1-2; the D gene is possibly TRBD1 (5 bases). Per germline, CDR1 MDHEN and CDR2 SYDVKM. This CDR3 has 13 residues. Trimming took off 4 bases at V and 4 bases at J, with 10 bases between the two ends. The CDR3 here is CASSSAGGYGYTF. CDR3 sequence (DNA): TGTGCCAGCAGTTCGGCTGGGGGCTATGGCTACACCTTC.

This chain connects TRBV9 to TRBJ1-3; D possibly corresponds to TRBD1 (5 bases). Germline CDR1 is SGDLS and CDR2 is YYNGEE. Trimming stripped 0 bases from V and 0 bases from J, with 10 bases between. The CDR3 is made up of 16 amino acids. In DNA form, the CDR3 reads TGTGCCAGCAGCGTAGCCCAGGGATACTCTGGAAACACCATATATTTT. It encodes CASSVAQGYSGNTIYF.

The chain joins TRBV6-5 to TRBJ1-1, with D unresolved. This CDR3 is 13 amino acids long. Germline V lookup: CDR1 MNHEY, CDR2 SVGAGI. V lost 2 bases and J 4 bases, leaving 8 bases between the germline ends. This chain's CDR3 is CASSYGRGTEAFF. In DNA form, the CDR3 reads TGTGCCAGCAGTTACGGCCGGGGCACTGAAGCTTTCTTT.

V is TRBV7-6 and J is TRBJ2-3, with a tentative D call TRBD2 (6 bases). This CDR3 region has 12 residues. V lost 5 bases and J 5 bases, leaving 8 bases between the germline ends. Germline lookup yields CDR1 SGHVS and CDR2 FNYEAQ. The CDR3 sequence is CASSPGGDTQYF. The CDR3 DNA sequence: TGTGCCAGCAGCCCCGGGGGAGATACGCAGTATTTT.

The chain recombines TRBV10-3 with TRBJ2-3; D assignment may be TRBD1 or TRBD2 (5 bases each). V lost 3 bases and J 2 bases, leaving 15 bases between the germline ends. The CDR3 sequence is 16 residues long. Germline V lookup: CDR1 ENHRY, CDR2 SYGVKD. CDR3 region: CAISERRAGNTDTQYF. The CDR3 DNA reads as TGTGCCATCAGTGAACGGCGGGCAGGGAACACAGATACGCAGTATTTT.

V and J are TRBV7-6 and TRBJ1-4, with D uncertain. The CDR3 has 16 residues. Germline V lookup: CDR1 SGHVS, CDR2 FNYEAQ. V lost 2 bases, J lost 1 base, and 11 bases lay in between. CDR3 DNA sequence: TGTGCCAGCAGCTTAAATCAGCGGGGAACTAATGAAAAACTGTTTTTT. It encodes CASSLNQRGTNEKLFF.

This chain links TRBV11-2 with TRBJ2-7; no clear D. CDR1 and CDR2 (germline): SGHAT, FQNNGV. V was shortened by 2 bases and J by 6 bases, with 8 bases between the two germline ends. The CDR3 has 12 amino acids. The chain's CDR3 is CASSLSGVEQYF. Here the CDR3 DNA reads TGTGCCAGCAGCTTATCAGGCGTCGAGCAGTACTTC.

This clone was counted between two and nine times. The CDR3 coding sequence is TGTGCCAGCACCGGAGGGGGCTACGAGCAGTACTTC. Translation: CASTGGGYEQYF. This rearrangement joins TRBV27 to TRBJ2-7; D is possibly TRBD1 or TRBD2 (6 bases each). There are 12 residues in the CDR3. V lost 7 bases, J lost 3 bases, and 10 bases lay in between. The germline V gene has CDR1 MNHEY and CDR2 SMNVEV (reference sequence).

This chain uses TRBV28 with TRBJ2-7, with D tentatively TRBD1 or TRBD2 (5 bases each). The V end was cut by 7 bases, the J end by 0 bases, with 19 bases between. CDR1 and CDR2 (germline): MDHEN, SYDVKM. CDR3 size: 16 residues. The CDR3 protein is CASTLRGAAISYEQYF. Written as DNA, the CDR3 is TGTGCCAGCACCCTAAGAGGGGCCGCGATCTCCTACGAGCAGTACTTC.

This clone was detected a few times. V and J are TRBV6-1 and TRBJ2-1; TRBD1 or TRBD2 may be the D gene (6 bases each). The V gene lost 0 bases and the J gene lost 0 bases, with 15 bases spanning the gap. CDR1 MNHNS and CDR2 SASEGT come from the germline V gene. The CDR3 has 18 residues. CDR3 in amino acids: CASSEALAEGGSYNEQFF. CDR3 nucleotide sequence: TGTGCCAGCAGTGAAGCTTTAGCGGAGGGGGGCTCCTACAATGAGCAGTTCTTC.

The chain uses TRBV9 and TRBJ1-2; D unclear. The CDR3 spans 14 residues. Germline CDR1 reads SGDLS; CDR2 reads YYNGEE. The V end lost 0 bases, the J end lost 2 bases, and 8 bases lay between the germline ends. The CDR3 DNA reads TGTGCCAGCAGCGTAGTCGCGGGGAACTATGGCTACACCTTC. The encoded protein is CASSVVAGNYGYTF.

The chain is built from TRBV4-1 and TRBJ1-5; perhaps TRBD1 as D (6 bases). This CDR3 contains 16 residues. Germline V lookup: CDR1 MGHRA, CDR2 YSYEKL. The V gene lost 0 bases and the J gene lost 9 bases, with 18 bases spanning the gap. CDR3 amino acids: CASSQDWTGASPPQHF. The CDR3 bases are TGCGCCAGCAGCCAAGACTGGACGGGGGCGAGTCCGCCCCAGCATTTT.